This T cell receptor beta chain was sequenced for a study of shared clonotypes between healthy human individuals. CDR3 length: 13 amino acids. From germline, CDR1 is SGHVS and CDR2 FQNEAQ. The V and J ends lost 6 bases and 3 bases respectively, with 12 bases between them. Generated by immunoSEQ multiplex PCR, the TCRdb table keeps only in-frame clones and is missing some. Here the sample spans roughly 1,100,000 clones, around 76% being singletons. The genes are TRBV7-8 and TRBJ2-7; D gene unclear. The sequenced sample was memory CD4+ T cells sorted from blood. Described subset: CD45RA-negative fraction. This clonotype originated in a man aged 18 to 29 in good health. The CDR3: CASSPAKSYEQYF. CDR3 nucleotide sequence: TGTGCCAGCAGTCCAGCGAAAAGCTACGAGCAGTACTTC.